This TCR beta chain came from a study of blood T cell repertoires in COVID-19. Study overall: Some COVID-19 samples were acute and others convalescent; all came from the United States, Italy and Spain.

Assay used: immunoSEQ multiplex PCR; TCRdb lists only in-frame clones, some missing. Seen here are about 180,000 clones, 80% to 90% observed once, and the top ten hold more than 2.5%. The junction had 9 bases not matched to a gene; V was cut back by 6 bases and J by 8 bases. CDR1 LNHDA and CDR2 SQIVND come from the germline V gene (reference sequence). The CDR3 is 13 residues long. The chain carries TRBV19 and TRBJ1-2; 7 bases fit TRBD1. The material sequenced was peripheral blood. The receptor was isolated from a man aged 55 to 69 with acute or convalescent COVID-19. The CDR3: CASRATGAGGYTF. Written as DNA, the CDR3 is TGTGCCAGTAGGGCTACAGGGGCGGGAGGCTACACCTTC.